Included here is one T cell receptor (beta chain) sequence, with context. The record originates from a study of CD8+ T cells in alopecia areata. Treatment indicated: oral pan-JAK inhibitor, 5-10 mg twice daily. Sorted populations comprised CD4+ and CD8+ T cells obtained from PBMCs. CDR1 and CDR2 (germline): MNHNS, SASEGT. This CDR3 region has 15 residues. The germline V and J ends were trimmed by 2 bases and 3 bases, with 14 bases remaining between them. In each case, RNA was isolated and then reverse transcribed into cDNA as the sequencing template. Generated by immunoSEQ multiplex PCR, the TCRdb table keeps only in-frame clones and is missing some. The sample shows more than 100,000 clones, 85% to 90% of them seen only once.

The source is a human donor with alopecia areata. The gene calls are TRBV6-1 and TRBJ2-7, with unresolved D. Here the sequenced sample was CD8+ T cells sorted from blood, taken between weeks 30 and 35, from a patient treated with tofacitinib. CDR3 nucleotide sequence: TGTGCCAGCAGTGAAAGACACCCAGGCAGCTACGAGCAGTACTTC. Protein: CASSERHPGSYEQYF.